This TCR beta chain stems from a study of T-cell memory formation after mild COVID-19. General study findings and limits: Researchers report contracting CD4+ clones mostly in CM and EM, with CD8+ clones in EMRA.

Using its own MiXCR run on the 5' RACE reads, TCRdb lists one record per CDR3 protein. This sample yields around 410,000 distinct CDR3 sequences, of which 23% are seen a single time; around 14% belongs to the top ten. CDR3 length equals 12 residues. Germline V gene sequence: CDR1 SGHTA, CDR2 FQGNSA. V was trimmed by 2 bases and J by 7 bases, leaving 8 bases between them. The sample holds a few counts of this clonotype. As yet, its antigen is unknown. The clonotype originates from an adult woman who had mild COVID-19 (a few samples of this study predate the infection). Cell type and time point are not known. The chain employs TRBV7-2 and TRBJ1-2, with D possibly being TRBD1 (5 bases). Sequenced sample: PBMCs or a T cell subset sorted from them (not recorded which). For the CDR3, the DNA is TGTGCCAGCAGCTTATTTGGGGGTGGCTACACCTTC. Translated: CASSLFGGGYTF.